Following are 14 T cell receptor beta chains from one sample sequenced in a study of T cells after yellow fever vaccination (dated by TCRdb to between 2018 and 2020). The treatment or condition label of this sample denotes: live attenuated yellow fever vaccine strain. The library was prepared using 5' RACE. Sequenced using an Illumina HiSeq 2500. The public reads were quality trimmed at Q25 with fastp and then assembled into clones with MiXCR by TCRdb, keeping productive beta chains. When rows share a CDR3 protein, they turn into one entry using the most common DNA and genes. This sample has about 49,000 distinct CDR3 sequences in its table, and roughly 7.4% of those were observed once. The ten largest clones add up to over 25% of the sample. Sequences were derived from CD8+ T cells sorted from PBMCs, sampled more than 14 days after the first yellow fever vaccination. The origin of the receptors is a man between 18 and 35 years old who received the YFV17D yellow fever vaccine.

This clonotype was counted at least ten times. This chain links TRBV7-6 with TRBJ1-1; no clear D. CDR3 length: 13 amino acids. Trimming cost V 5 bases and J 0 bases, with 7 bases left between them. The V gene's germline CDR1 is SGHVS and CDR2 FNYEAQ. The DNA of the CDR3 is TGTGCCAGCAGCCGGGATGTGAACACTGAAGCTTTCTTT. Translated, it gives CASSRDVNTEAFF.

As to this clonotype: One base away lies a much larger clone, so this may be a sequencing read error. The V call is TRBV5-1, the J call TRBJ2-3; TRBD2 might be the D (6 bases). V was shortened by 6 bases and J by 8 bases, with 13 bases between the two germline ends. Germline V lookup: CDR1 SGHRS, CDR2 YFSETQ. The CDR3 consists of 12 residues. CDR3 region: CASMGGHGTQYF. CDR3 coding DNA: TGCGCCAGCATGGGAGGACATGGTACGCAGTATTTT.

In this sample, this clonotype turned up many times. The V call is TRBV6-5, the J call TRBJ1-5; D is perhaps TRBD1 (6 bases). This CDR3 region has 14 residues. Trimming left V 3 bases short and J 7 bases short, with 13 bases between. Per the germline V gene, CDR1 is MNHEY and CDR2 is SVGAGI. The CDR3 spells CASSYWGAGQPQHF. The CDR3 DNA reads TGTGCCAGCAGTTATTGGGGGGCGGGACAGCCCCAGCATTTT.

This clonotype showed up many times. J is TRBJ2-1 and V is TRBV6-2 or TRBV6-3; 9 bases are a match to TRBD2. The CDR3 extends over 15 amino acids. From germline, CDR1 is MNHEY and CDR2 SVGEGT. The V and J ends lost 0 bases and 6 bases, in that order; junction bases with no gene match: 3. CDR3 amino acids: CASSYSRGGPNEQFF. CDR3 nucleotide sequence: TGTGCCAGCAGTTACTCGCGGGGGGGCCCCAATGAGCAGTTCTTC.

This clonotype has a count of ten or more. The chain carries TRBV20-1 and TRBJ2-1, with 9 nucleotides matching TRBD2. The CDR3 runs to 15 residues. The V gene's germline CDR1 is DFQATT and CDR2 SNEGSKA (reference sequence). The trim removed 6 bases at V and 6 bases at J, leaving 12 bases unmatched. CDR3 sequence (DNA): TGCAGTGCGACCGGCTTAGCGGGGGACTTCAATGAGCAGTTCTTC. It is translated as CSATGLAGDFNEQFF.

This clonotype was seen a handful of times. The rearrangement uses TRBV11-2 and TRBJ2-3, with 8 bases aligning to TRBD1. V shed 3 bases, J shed 0 bases, and the junction held 5 bases outside the gene matches. CDR1 is SGHAT and CDR2 is FQNNGV in the germline V gene. The CDR3 length is 16 residues. The DNA for the CDR3 is TGTGCCAGCAGCTTTAAGTACAGGGGGAGCACAGATACGCAGTATTTT. Its translation is CASSFKYRGSTDTQYF.

Ten or more counts support this clonotype. This rearrangement joins TRBV5-1 to TRBJ2-5; 8 bases fit TRBD1. The V gene end was trimmed by 4 bases and the J gene end by 0 bases; junction bases not matched to a gene: 8. CDR1 is SGHRS, CDR2 YFSETQ, per germline. CDR3 size: 16 residues. The CDR3 DNA sequence: TGCGCCAGCAGCCCTACCGGACAGGGAAACCAAGAGACCCAGTACTTC. As protein: CASSPTGQGNQETQYF.

There are many counts of this clonotype. This rearrangement joins TRBV7-9 to TRBJ2-3, with D unclear. Germline CDR1 is SEHNR and CDR2 is FQNEAQ (reference sequence). Trimming removed 5 bases from V and 4 bases from J, with 7 bases in between. This CDR3 has 12 residues. Here the CDR3 DNA reads TGTGCCAGCAGCCCCCGCCCAGATACGCAGTATTTT. Its protein is CASSPRPDTQYF.

This rearrangement joins TRBV20-1 to TRBJ2-1, with 7 bases aligning to TRBD1. The V gene end was trimmed by 2 bases and the J gene end by 0 bases; junction bases not matched to a gene: 7. The germline gives CDR1 DFQATT, CDR2 SNEGSKA (reference sequence). CDR3 length: 16 amino acids. CDR3 sequence reads: CSARRRDRSSYNEQFF. The CDR3 DNA sequence: TGCAGTGCTAGACGCCGGGACAGAAGCTCCTACAATGAGCAGTTCTTC.

This clonotype was observed at least ten times. The chain joins TRBV5-1 to TRBJ2-7; 7 nucleotides line up with TRBD1. After removal of 4 bases from V and 5 bases from J, the junction contained 9 bases not matched to a gene. Per germline, CDR1 SGHRS and CDR2 YFSETQ. This CDR3 has 14 residues. CDR3 residues: CASSRQGQYDEQYF. The CDR3 nucleotides read TGCGCCAGCAGCCGGCAGGGACAGTATGACGAGCAGTACTTC.

This clonotype was counted many times. The V gene is TRBV6-2 or TRBV6-3, the J gene TRBJ2-5, with D uncertain. V dropped 6 bases and J dropped 5 bases, with 19 bases sitting between them. CDR3 length: 15 residues. Germline V gives CDR1 MNHEY, CDR2 SVGEGT. DNA for the CDR3: TGTGCCAGCAGCAACGCCCGGGCGCGCATGGAGACCCAGTACTTC. The encoded protein is CASSNARARMETQYF.

This sequence joins TRBV5-5 and TRBJ1-4, with no clear D. The CDR3 is made up of 16 amino acids. V lost 0 bases and J lost 0, with 9 bases in between. CDR1 SGHKS and CDR2 YYEKEE come from the germline V gene (reference sequence). The CDR3 protein is CASSLANIATNEKLFF. CDR3 DNA: TGTGCCAGCAGCTTGGCCAACATAGCAACTAATGAAAAACTGTTTTTT.

This clonotype was observed at least ten times. This chain links TRBV4-2 with TRBJ2-5; weak D call: TRBD1 (6 bases). This CDR3 is built from 14 residues. Trimming left V 5 bases short and J 2 bases short, with 12 bases between. From germline, CDR1 is LGHNA and CDR2 YNFKEQ. The CDR3 spells CASSSYREQETQYF. The CDR3 nucleotides read TGTGCCAGCAGCTCATACAGGGAGCAAGAGACCCAGTACTTC.

At least ten counts were recorded for this clonotype. This chain uses TRBV5-4 with TRBJ2-3, with TRBD1 matching over 9 bases. This CDR3 contains 16 residues. Germline V CDR1 and CDR2: SGHNT, YYREEE (reference sequence). J lost 4 bases, V lost 1 base, and 7 bases had no gene match. The CDR3 region has the DNA TGTGCCAGCAGCTTGAACAGGGGGCATCCCCCAGATACGCAGTATTTT. It encodes CASSLNRGHPPDTQYF.